This T cell receptor beta chain is drawn from a study of blood T cell repertoires in COVID-19 (dated by TCRdb to 2020 to 2022). Regarding the complete study: Samples from collaborators originated in the United States, Italy and Spain and spanned both the acute and convalescent phases of COVID-19. The material from the prospective study consisted of cDNA or gDNA derived from T cells, B-cell-depleted T cells, or PBMCs. The dataset comprised deeply sampled blood TCRbeta repertoires from subjects exposed to, actively infected with, or recovered from COVID-19. The repertoires were released in a freely available public database intended as a resource for research on the immune response to SARS-CoV-2. Samples came from the ongoing ImmuneRACE study (first 160 participants) plus 1,254 subjects from 6 global collaborators. Nearly every sample came with metadata listing a de-identified subject ID, COVID-19 status, age in years and sex. Where HLA class I and class II types were available, the types were taken from metadata supplied by the sample provider, not from assay-based typing. General conclusions and limits of the study: The amount of clinical and demographic metadata varied by source and participant and was provided uncurated.

TCRbeta CDR3 regions were amplified from genomic DNA by means of the immunoSEQ Assay, a bias-controlled multiplex PCR. The source study handled its data this way. The number of nucleated cells in each sample was estimated from the amplification of reference gene primers within the assay. To quantify the absolute abundance of each unique TCRbeta CDR3 rearrangement, sequence reads were collapsed and filtered. For each sample, productive Simpson clonality was calculated as the square root of Simpson's diversity index over productive rearrangements. What TCRdb holds here is the immuneACCESS table cut down to in-frame rearrangements. Part of the clones is not present; checked against another copy, under half of the missing clones reflect an unresolved V gene, and the others are unexplained. That table furnishes V, J and clone size, whereas the DNA furnished D and trimming. The sample table lists about 160,000 clones, roughly 89% of them with a count of one. The ten largest make up 3.9% of the sample.

Samples from volunteer blood donors who had recovered from COVID-19 were contributed by a second Seattle source. Whole blood was collected in K2EDTA tubes by collaborating institutions according to the institutions' own protocols. Collaborator samples were shipped for TCRbeta analysis as frozen whole blood, isolated PBMCs, or DNA extracted from either sample type. To note about this clone: What antigen it recognizes has not been identified. Base-call qualities are not available, and no considerably larger clone is one nucleotide away.

The sample taken for sequencing was peripheral blood. The sequence derives from a woman aged 60 to 75 who had recovered from COVID-19.

CDR3 sequence: CASSINRAGGETQYF. In nucleotide form, the sequence is TGTGCCAGCAGCATAAACAGGGCAGGGGGAGAGACCCAGTACTTC. This chain joins TRBV7-6 to TRBJ2-5, and 7 junctional nucleotides match TRBD1. Measured from the cysteine to the phenylalanine, the CDR3 is 15 residues long. Left in the record is the CDR3 DNA by itself, 45 bases read in frame from the first base. In the germline V gene, CDR1 corresponds to SGHVS and CDR2 to FNYEAQ. Trimming accounts for 5 bases at V and 4 bases at J, while the number of junction bases matched to no gene is 10.